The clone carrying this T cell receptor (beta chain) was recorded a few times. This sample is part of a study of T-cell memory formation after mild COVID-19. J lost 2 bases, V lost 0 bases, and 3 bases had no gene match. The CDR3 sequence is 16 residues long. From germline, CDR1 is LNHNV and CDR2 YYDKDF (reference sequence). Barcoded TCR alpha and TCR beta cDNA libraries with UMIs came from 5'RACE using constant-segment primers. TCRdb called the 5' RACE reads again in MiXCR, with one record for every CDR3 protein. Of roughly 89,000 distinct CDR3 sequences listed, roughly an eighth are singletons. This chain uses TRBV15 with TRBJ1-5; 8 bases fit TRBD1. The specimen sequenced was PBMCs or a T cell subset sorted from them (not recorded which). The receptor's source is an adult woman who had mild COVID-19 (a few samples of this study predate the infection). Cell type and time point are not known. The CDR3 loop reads CATSRDRGQGNQPQHF. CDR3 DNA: TGTGCCACCAGCAGAGATAGGGGACAGGGCAATCAGCCCCAGCATTTT.